Presented here are 10 T cell receptor beta chains from one specimen sequenced in a study of CD8+CD57+ T cells in acquired aplastic anemia. It was genomic DNA that served as the template for profiling TCR beta VDJ and CDR3. TCRdb re-called the reads through MiXCR, storing one row per CDR3 protein. The table shows 130,000 or so distinct CDR3 sequences, with 58% occurring only once. CD8+CD57+ cell expansion had been shown by flow cytometry in patients chosen for sequencing. The sequenced material came from sorted CD4+, CD8+, or CD8+CD57+ T cells (not recorded which) from PBMCs. The receptors shown here come from a human donor with aplastic anemia.

V usage is TRBV2 and J usage is TRBJ1-1; D is unclear. Germline V CDR1 and CDR2: SNHLY, FYNNEI. Between the trimmed V and J ends, which lost 6 bases and 5 bases, there was a span of 13 bases. The CDR3 length is 13 residues. The DNA for the CDR3 is TGTGCCAGCAGGGGATCGGACGGTACTGAAGCTTTCTTT. This encodes CASRGSDGTEAFF.

The rearrangement links TRBV2 to TRBJ2-1; TRBD2 matches at 13 bases. CDR3 length: 14 amino acids. The trim removed 11 bases at V and 6 bases at J, leaving 7 bases unmatched. CDR1 is SNHLY and CDR2 is FYNNEI in the germline V gene. DNA of the CDR3: TGTGCCGGGGGGGGACTAGCGGGGTTCAATGAGCAGTTCTTC. Residues: CAGGGLAGFNEQFF.

J is TRBJ1-4 and V is TRBV2; 8 nucleotides agree with TRBD1. After removal of 6 bases from V and 4 bases from J, the junction contained 7 bases not matched to a gene. Germline V CDR1 and CDR2: SNHLY, FYNNEI. CDR3 length: 15 residues. The CDR3 DNA is TGTGCCAGCAGAGGACAGGGAGGATTTAATGAAAAACTGTTTTTT. It codes for CASRGQGGFNEKLFF. Complete variable domain (other parts from reference TRBV2 and TRBJ1-4): EPEVTQTPSHQVTQMGQEVILRCVPISNHLYFYWYRQILGQKVEFLVSFYNNEISEKSEIFDDQFSVERPDGSNFTLKIRSTKLEDSAMYFCASRGQGGFNEKLFFGSGTQLSVL.

The gene calls are TRBV7-8 and TRBJ1-2; the D is unclear. Germline loops: CDR1 SGHVS, CDR2 FQNEAQ. The CDR3 covers 13 residues. Trimming pared 4 bases from V and 4 bases from J, leaving 10 bases between. The CDR3 DNA follows: TGTGCCAGCAGCTCATCCCGCAGCTATGGCTACACCTTC. It yields the protein CASSSSRSYGYTF.

This clonotype was recorded a few times. It may be a read error: a sequence one base away is much more abundant. The chain uses TRBV7-9 and TRBJ2-3; D may be TRBD2 (6 bases). Trimming shortened V by 8 bases and J by 10 bases, and 16 bases separated the two germline ends. The germline CDR1 and CDR2 sequences are SEHNR and FQNEAQ (reference sequence). There are 12 residues in the CDR3. DNA of the CDR3: TGTGCCAGCGCACCGCGGGGCAGCGCGCAGTATTTT. Translation gives CASAPRGSAQYF.

This clonotype was seen at least ten times. V usage is TRBV2 and J usage is TRBJ2-3, with 11 bases aligning to TRBD2. The CDR3 is 16 residues long. Trimming took 3 bases from V and 6 from J; bases not matched to a gene: 8. Germline-derived CDR1 and CDR2 are SNHLY and FYNNEI. This CDR3 reads CASSDGLAGLQDTQYF. The CDR3, as DNA: TGTGCCAGCAGTGACGGACTAGCGGGCCTCCAGGATACGCAGTATTTT.

The rearrangement joins TRBV29-1 to TRBJ1-2; TRBD1 agrees at 10 bases. There are 12 residues in the CDR3. V was clipped by 4 bases and J by 7 bases; unmatched bases: 3. Germline CDR1 SQVTM, CDR2 ANQGSEA. The CDR3 sequence: CSVGQGATGYTF. CDR3 nucleotides: TGCAGCGTTGGACAGGGGGCTACTGGCTACACCTTC.

This clonotype was found many times. The chain joins TRBV19 to TRBJ2-3; 7 nucleotides align to TRBD2. The CDR3 spans 14 residues. Germline V lookup: CDR1 LNHDA, CDR2 SQIVND (reference sequence). J was trimmed by 4 bases and V by 5 bases; bases with no gene match: 6. CDR3 sequence: CASSLGLSADTQYF. DNA of the CDR3: TGTGCCAGTAGTCTGGGACTAAGCGCAGATACGCAGTATTTT.

In this sample, this clonotype turned up many times. V gene TRBV4-2 combines with J gene TRBJ2-3; D is perhaps TRBD2 (7 bases). Germline V gene lookup returns CDR1 LGHNA and CDR2 YNFKEQ. V lost 4 bases to trimming and J lost 2 bases, with 19 bases between them. This CDR3 has 17 residues. This chain's CDR3 is CASSPGVAGANTDTQYF. In DNA, the CDR3 is TGTGCCAGCAGCCCCGGCGTGGCGGGGGCGAACACAGATACGCAGTATTTT.

There are many counts of this clonotype. The rearrangement uses TRBV5-4 and TRBJ2-1; D is tentatively TRBD1 or TRBD2 (6 bases each). This CDR3 is 15 amino acids long. V was pared by 0 bases and J by 3 bases, with 10 bases between. Germline V gene sequence: CDR1 SGHNT, CDR2 YYREEE (reference sequence). In DNA form, the CDR3 reads TGTGCCAGCAGCTTGGGACAGGAGGGCTACAATGAGCAGTTCTTC. Translation: CASSLGQEGYNEQFF.